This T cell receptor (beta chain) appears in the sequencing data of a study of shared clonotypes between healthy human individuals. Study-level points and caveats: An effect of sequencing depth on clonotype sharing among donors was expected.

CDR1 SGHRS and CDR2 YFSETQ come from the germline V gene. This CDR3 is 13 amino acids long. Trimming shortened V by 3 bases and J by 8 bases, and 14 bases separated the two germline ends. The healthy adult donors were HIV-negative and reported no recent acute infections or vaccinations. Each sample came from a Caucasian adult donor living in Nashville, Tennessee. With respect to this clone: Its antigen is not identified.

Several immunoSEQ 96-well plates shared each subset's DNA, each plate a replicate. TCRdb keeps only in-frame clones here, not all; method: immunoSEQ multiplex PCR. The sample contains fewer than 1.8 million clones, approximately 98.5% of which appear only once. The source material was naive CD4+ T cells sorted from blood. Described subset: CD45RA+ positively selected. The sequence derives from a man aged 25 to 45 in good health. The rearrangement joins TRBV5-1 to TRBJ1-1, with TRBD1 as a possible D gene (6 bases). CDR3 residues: CASSWGGQKEAFF. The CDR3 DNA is TGCGCCAGCAGCTGGGGCGGACAGAAAGAAGCTTTCTTT. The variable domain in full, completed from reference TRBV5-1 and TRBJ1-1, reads KAGVTQTPRYLIKTRGQQVTLSCSPISGHRSVSWYQQTPGQGLQFLFEYFSETQRNKGNFPGRFSGRQFSNSRSEMNVSTLELGDSALYLCASSWGGQKEAFFGQGTRLTVV.